The 24 T cell receptor beta chains reported below all come from one sample, sequenced in a study of technical replicates of blood from several donors. TCRdb's copy holds only in-frame clones and misses some; the assay was immunoSEQ multiplex PCR. The sample records about 98,000 clones, approximately 94% being singletons. Sequencing was performed on T cells isolated from PBMCs. The receptors derive from a human donor in good health.

The gene calls are TRBV5-4 and TRBJ2-1; maybe TRBD2 (5 bases). The CDR3 has 16 amino acids. CDR1 and CDR2 (germline): SGHNT, YYREEE (reference sequence). The V end was cut by 3 bases, the J end by 0 bases, with 13 bases between. The CDR3 loop is CASSSPSGSSYNEQFF. In nucleotides, the CDR3 is TGTGCCAGCAGCTCCCCCTCGGGGAGCTCCTACAATGAGCAGTTCTTC.

The sample holds a few counts of this clone. V is TRBV7-9 and J is TRBJ1-1; 7 nucleotides agree with TRBD1. The junction had 6 bases not matched to a gene; V was cut back by 1 base and J by 7 bases. Per germline, CDR1 SEHNR and CDR2 FQNEAQ (reference sequence). This CDR3 has 14 amino acids. The CDR3 DNA is TGTGCCAGCAGCTTAGGCGGGACAGACCTTGAAGCTTTCTTT. As protein: CASSLGGTDLEAFF.

CDR3 protein: CASGLEANSGEQYF. In nucleotides, the CDR3 is TGTGCTAGTGGTTTGGAGGCCAATTCGGGGGAGCAGTACTTC. The chain joins TRBV12-5 to TRBJ2-7; perhaps TRBD2 as D (5 bases). Trimming took 1 base from V and 7 from J, leaving 14 bases between them. Per the germline V gene, CDR1 is LGHNT and CDR2 is FRNRAP. There are 14 residues in the CDR3.

The V and J genes are TRBV14 and TRBJ1-1, with D possibly TRBD1 on 6 matching bases. The CDR3 covers 14 residues. Germline V gene data show CDR1 as SGHDN and CDR2 as FVKESK. V lost 3 bases and J lost 4, with 12 bases in between. The DNA for the CDR3 is TGTGCCAGCAGCCACAGGGGCGACGGCACTGAAGCTTTCTTT. This encodes CASSHRGDGTEAFF.

This rearrangement joins TRBV11-1 to TRBJ2-1; perhaps TRBD2 as D (6 bases). The CDR3 has 16 amino acids. Looked up from germline, CDR1 is SGHAT and CDR2 is FQDESV (reference sequence). The V end was cut by 0 bases, the J end by 0 bases, with 9 bases between. The DNA for the CDR3 is TGTGCCAGCAGCTTAGCTGCGGGGTTCTCCTACAATGAGCAGTTCTTC. It yields the protein CASSLAAGFSYNEQFF.

The chain links TRBV2 to TRBJ2-2, with D maybe TRBD2 (6 bases). Per germline, CDR1 SNHLY and CDR2 FYNNEI. Trimming took 10 bases from V and 6 from J, leaving 18 bases between them. The CDR3 has 14 amino acids. CDR3 DNA sequence: TGTGCCACCCGACTAGAATCCTCCCCCGGGGAGCTGTTTTTT. Translation gives CATRLESSPGELFF.

The chain uses TRBV27 and TRBJ1-2, with 8 bases matching TRBD1. V gave up 1 base and J gave up 7 bases; unmatched junction bases: 14. This CDR3 has 17 amino acids. Germline loops: CDR1 MNHEY, CDR2 SMNVEV (reference sequence). Here the CDR3 DNA reads TGTGCCAGCAGTTTATTCCCGGACAGGGCTTCAAGGGGTGGCTACACCTTC. Its protein product is CASSLFPDRASRGGYTF.

The rearrangement uses TRBV5-1 and TRBJ2-7; 10 positions agree with TRBD2. V was clipped by 0 bases and J by 2 bases; unmatched bases: 2. The CDR3 loop spans 15 amino acids. Germline CDR1 is SGHRS and CDR2 is YFSETQ. The CDR3 loop reads CASSLALAGTYEQYF. The CDR3 DNA sequence: TGCGCCAGCAGCTTGGCACTAGCGGGAACCTACGAGCAGTACTTC.

The chain couples TRBV4-2 to TRBJ1-1, with 8 bases that match TRBD1. CDR1 LGHNA and CDR2 YNFKEQ come from the germline V gene. The CDR3 extends over 14 amino acids. V gave up 7 bases and J gave up 1 base; unmatched junction bases: 5. For the CDR3, the DNA is TGTGCCAGCACCACACAGGGGGGGAACACTGAAGCTTTCTTT. This codes for CASTTQGGNTEAFF.

V usage is TRBV15 and J usage is TRBJ2-1; D uncertain. V dropped 0 bases and J dropped 3 bases, with 6 bases sitting between them. Germline V lookup: CDR1 LNHNV, CDR2 YYDKDF (reference sequence). There are 14 residues in the CDR3. This CDR3 is CATSRDTGYNEQFF. The CDR3 DNA follows: TGTGCCACCAGCAGAGATACTGGCTACAATGAGCAGTTCTTC.

The chain employs TRBV11-2 and TRBJ1-2; no definite D call. V was pared by 1 base and J by 4 bases, with 7 bases between. The CDR3 sequence is 13 residues long. Germline lookup yields CDR1 SGHAT and CDR2 FQNNGV. In DNA form, the CDR3 reads TGTGCCAGCAGCTTAGTACACCTCTATGGCTACACCTTC. This translates into CASSLVHLYGYTF.

This clone appeared many times. The CDR3 sequence: CASRYYGTGSGEQYF. The CDR3 nucleotides read TGTGCCAGCAGGTACTATGGGACAGGGTCGGGCGAGCAGTACTTC. The rearrangement uses TRBV28 and TRBJ2-7; 9 bases map to TRBD1. The CDR3 length is 15 residues. The V and J ends lost 6 bases and 6 bases, in that order; junction bases with no gene match: 12. Germline CDR1 reads MDHEN; CDR2 reads SYDVKM.

The chain employs TRBV15 and TRBJ1-1, with D unclear. This CDR3 is built from 13 residues. The V end lost 5 bases, the J end lost 0 bases, and 7 bases lay between the germline ends. Germline loops: CDR1 LNHNV, CDR2 YYDKDF (reference sequence). The CDR3 is CATSRSVNTEAFF. In DNA form, the CDR3 reads TGTGCCACCAGCCGCTCAGTGAACACTGAAGCTTTCTTT. Filled out from reference TRBV15 and TRBJ1-1, the complete variable domain reads DAMVIQNPRYQVTQFGKPVTLSCSQTLNHNVMYWYQQKSSQAPKLLFHYYDKDFNNEADTPDNFQSRRPNTSFCFLDIRSPGLGDTAMYLCATSRSVNTEAFFGQGTRLTVV.

CDR3 sequence (DNA): TGCGCCAGCAGCTTACGGACAGTTGGGGAGACCCAGTACTTC. This codes for CASSLRTVGETQYF. This chain connects TRBV5-1 to TRBJ2-5; tentatively, D is TRBD1 (6 bases). Trimming cost V 2 bases and J 5 bases, with 13 bases left between them. The CDR3 runs to 14 residues. CDR1 is SGHRS and CDR2 is YFSETQ in the germline V gene.

The count of this clone is one. CDR3 in DNA: TGTGCCAGCAGTTCCCCTATGAGGGCCTCTACTCTTAATCAGCCCCAGCATTTT. Protein: CASSSPMRASTLNQPQHF. V and J are TRBV28 and TRBJ1-5; the D is unclear. V was shortened by 4 bases and J by 4 bases, with 23 bases between the two germline ends. The germline gives CDR1 MDHEN, CDR2 SYDVKM. The CDR3 length is 18 residues.

The CDR3 nucleotides read TGTGCCAGCAGCCCCCGGACATTGAACACTGAAGCTTTCTTT. Translating it yields CASSPRTLNTEAFF. The chain recombines TRBV11-2 with TRBJ1-1; tentatively, D is TRBD1 (5 bases). The V end lost 5 bases, the J end lost 0 bases, and 10 bases lay between the germline ends. Looked up from germline, CDR1 is SGHAT and CDR2 is FQNNGV. This CDR3 comprises 14 residues.

This chain uses TRBV18 with TRBJ2-2; 7 positions agree with TRBD2. The CDR3 runs to 16 residues. The germline V gene has CDR1 KGHSH and CDR2 LQKENI. J gave up 7 bases and V 6 bases, and 14 bases lay outside the gene matches. The CDR3 DNA sequence: TGTGCCAGCTCTGATCGGGCTAGCGGCCAGAGCGGGGAGCTGTTTTTT. It is translated as CASSDRASGQSGELFF.

The chain recombines TRBV7-3 with TRBJ2-7; 14 bases match TRBD2. Germline V gives CDR1 SGHTA, CDR2 FQGTGA. The CDR3 is made up of 20 amino acids. V shed 1 base and J 0 bases; nucleotides not matched to a gene: 11. The CDR3 region has the DNA TGTGCCAGCAGCTTAATTATAGGACTAGCGGGGGGACCCTACTCCTACGAGCAGTACTTC. Residues: CASSLIIGLAGGPYSYEQYF.

The DNA for the CDR3 is TGCGCCAGCAGCTTGGCCGCGACAGGGGGCCGTAGTTCCTACAATGAGCAGTTCTTC. Translated: CASSLAATGGRSSYNEQFF. The genes are TRBV5-1 and TRBJ2-1; 10 nucleotides agree with TRBD1. The CDR3 is 19 amino acids. J lost 1 base, V lost 0 bases, and 10 bases had no gene match. Germline assignment: CDR1 SGHRS and CDR2 YFSETQ. The entire variable domain, with the rest obtained from reference TRBV5-1 and TRBJ2-1, is as follows: KAGVTQTPRYLIKTRGQQVTLSCSPISGHRSVSWYQQTPGQGLQFLFEYFSETQRNKGNFPGRFSGRQFSNSRSEMNVSTLELGDSALYLCASSLAATGGRSSYNEQFFGPGTRLTVL.

This clone was seen a single time. The chain joins TRBV28 to TRBJ2-3; 7 nucleotides match TRBD1. Trimming removed 6 bases from V and 1 base from J; junction bases left unmatched: 7. The CDR3 is 15 residues long. Germline values: CDR1 MDHEN, CDR2 SYDVKM. This chain's CDR3 is CASSSGQVGTDTQYF. The CDR3 nucleotides read TGTGCCAGCAGCTCAGGACAGGTGGGCACAGATACGCAGTATTTT.

The V gene is TRBV6-5, the J gene TRBJ1-2, with TRBD1 matching 7 bases. J gave up 0 bases and V 2 bases, and 6 bases lay outside the gene matches. Germline-derived CDR1 and CDR2 are MNHEY and SVGAGI. The CDR3 totals 16 residues. The CDR3 bases are TGTGCCAGCAGTTACGACAGGGTGGTTACTAACTATGGCTACACCTTC. It translates to CASSYDRVVTNYGYTF.

The rearrangement uses TRBV18 and TRBJ2-1; TRBD1 aligns across 7 bases. V was clipped by 3 bases and J by 4 bases; unmatched bases: 9. The CDR3 contains 16 residues. CDR1 is KGHSH, CDR2 LQKENI, per germline. The CDR3 DNA reads TGTGCCAGCTCACCCCCTGGACAGGTTTTATACAATGAGCAGTTCTTC. The encoded protein is CASSPPGQVLYNEQFF.

Only one count was recorded for this clone. The chain is built from TRBV7-2 and TRBJ1-5; D may be TRBD1 (5 bases). Germline V gene lookup returns CDR1 SGHTA and CDR2 FQGNSA. Trimming cost V 4 bases and J 7 bases, with 11 bases left between them. The CDR3 is made up of 13 amino acids. CDR3 sequence: CASSSQGSQPQHF. The CDR3 DNA follows: TGTGCCAGCAGCTCTCAGGGTTCGCAGCCCCAGCATTTT.

V usage is TRBV28 and J usage is TRBJ2-7, with 9 bases lining up with TRBD1. The CDR3 runs 13 residues. Trimming at V came to 4 bases and at J to 6 bases, leaving 4 bases not matched to a gene. Germline V gene sequence: CDR1 MDHEN, CDR2 SYDVKM. CDR3: CASSSETGGEQYF. Written as DNA, the CDR3 is TGTGCCAGCAGTTCCGAGACAGGGGGCGAGCAGTACTTC.